The following is a T cell receptor beta chain sequence with its context. This sample is part of a study of blood T cell repertoires in COVID-19. For the study at large: The United States, Italy and Spain provided the acute and convalescent COVID-19 samples. Sample material is recorded as cDNA or gDNA derived from T cells, B-cell-depleted T cells, or PBMCs.

The V gene's germline CDR1 is LGHNA and CDR2 YNFKEQ. Trimming took 3 bases from V and 2 from J; bases not matched to a gene: 3. There are 15 residues in the CDR3. A Seattle source enrolled patients during active infection and followed them longitudinally. Under the authors' procedure: It was from reference gene primer amplification that nucleated cell counts were estimated. Clones were read by immunoSEQ multiplex PCR, and TCRdb kept only the in-frame ones, dropping some. V, J and clone size are taken as reported in that table, and D and trimming were inferred from the DNA itself. The sample shows around 270,000 clones, 91% of them seen only once.

V usage is TRBV4-2 and J usage is TRBJ1-4; 7 bases agree with TRBD1. The receptor was derived from a person under 35 with COVID-19, enrolled during active disease. Source material: peripheral blood. CDR3 protein: CASSQVGQTNEKLFF. As DNA, the CDR3 is TGTGCCAGCAGCCAGGTGGGACAGACTAATGAAAAACTGTTTTTT.